This TCR beta chain was obtained from a study of cytomegalovirus exposure and HLA in healthy donors. Study-wide points: Reports showed the classifier diagnosing cytomegalovirus status with high specificity and sensitivity.

CDR1 is LNHDA and CDR2 is SQIVND in the germline V gene (reference sequence). CDR3 length: 12 residues. V was clipped by 5 bases and J by 9 bases, with 11 bases between them. Only a few counts were recorded for this clone. As yet, its antigen is unknown. It was with 60 Vbeta and 13 Jbeta primers that the PCR ran. Sequenced by immunoSEQ multiplex PCR; TCRdb stores in-frame clones only, minus some. The sample has roughly 100,000 clones; about four fifths are singletons. The rearrangement uses TRBV19 and TRBJ2-1; D possibly corresponds to TRBD2 (5 bases). This receptor was identified in a middle-aged man in good health and CMV-seronegative. The sequencing sample was made of PBMCs. CDR3 protein: CASSFLGSEQFF. In DNA, the CDR3 is TGTGCCAGTAGTTTTTTGGGGAGTGAGCAGTTCTTC.